This is a list of T cell receptor beta chains from one sample in a study of vaccination effects on CD4 cells after COVID-19. The antigens for these receptors are not known. Measured with immunoSEQ multiplex PCR; TCRdb has only the in-frame clones, and not every one. The data show approximately 54,000 clones, 80% seen once. Sequenced here: CD4+ T cells from PBMCs cultured with HCoV-229E spike peptides, sampled before COVID-19 vaccination. Receptors originate from a human donor who received a COVID-19 vaccine. Both conserved end residues are part of each CDR3. Fields, in order: V gene, CDR3 protein.

v_call: TRBV30; cdr3_aa: CAWSVSRTGRSGYTF
v_call: TRBV7-6; cdr3_aa: CASSLDAGTKNSPLHF
v_call: TRBV5-1; cdr3_aa: CASSLGRNTEAFF
v_call: TRBV2; cdr3_aa: CASMTGAYNEQFF
v_call: TRBV10-1; cdr3_aa: CASSESASDWEQYF
v_call: TRBV5-1; cdr3_aa: CASSSGPSQTQYF
v_call: TRBV7-2; cdr3_aa: CASSLPGDARNEQFF
v_call: TRBV19; cdr3_aa: CATSRAGAAETQYF
v_call: TRBV27; cdr3_aa: CASSRPSGGRWVEQFF
v_call: TRBV4-3; cdr3_aa: CASSQDLNGDSKANYGYTF
v_call: TRBV15; cdr3_aa: CATSRSFSGEAFF
v_call: TRBV6-2/TRBV6-3; cdr3_aa: CASSSSTGLETQYF
v_call: TRBV30; cdr3_aa: CAWRPSHNSPLHF
v_call: TRBV7-2; cdr3_aa: CASSPPRQSYSNQPQHF
v_call: TRBV5-1; cdr3_aa: CASYSGRGGEWTQYF
v_call: TRBV10-3; cdr3_aa: CAIRGQEETQYF
v_call: TRBV3-1/TRBV3-2; cdr3_aa: CASSHYEPGLYGYTF
v_call: TRBV19; cdr3_aa: CASSKPTGPSTGELFF
v_call: TRBV5-1; cdr3_aa: CASSLDRGLSTDTQYF
v_call: TRBV9; cdr3_aa: CASSVVAGQETQYF
v_call: TRBV5-1; cdr3_aa: CASSLLQGNYGYTF
v_call: TRBV5-4; cdr3_aa: CASSTTRQGAFGELFF
v_call: TRBV6-6; cdr3_aa: CASLLPSSNQPQHF
v_call: TRBV12-3/TRBV12-4; cdr3_aa: CASSMTDSNIQYF
v_call: TRBV30; cdr3_aa: CAWSPGNYGYTF
v_call: TRBV12-3/TRBV12-4; cdr3_aa: CASSWSAYNEQFF
v_call: TRBV19; cdr3_aa: CASSILDRDNNEQFF
v_call: TRBV19; cdr3_aa: CASRTGNSPLHF
v_call: TRBV19; cdr3_aa: CASSMSRGRETQYF
v_call: TRBV14; cdr3_aa: CASSQGQNYGYTF
v_call: TRBV28; cdr3_aa: CASSSIGGRGELFF
v_call: TRBV28; cdr3_aa: CARWPVNQPQHF
v_call: TRBV3-1/TRBV3-2; cdr3_aa: CASSHLADTQYF
v_call: TRBV7-2; cdr3_aa: CASSPRWGTNYGYTF
v_call: TRBV18; cdr3_aa: CASSEGGGNTEAFF
v_call: TRBV18; cdr3_aa: CASSTGRETQYF
v_call: TRBV5-1; cdr3_aa: CASSLMDSFHSPLHF
v_call: TRBV28; cdr3_aa: CASSLFGAGDQPQHF
v_call: TRBV2; cdr3_aa: CASSGQGGRTGELFF
v_call: TRBV9; cdr3_aa: CASSVALAGGGTRTDTQYF
v_call: TRBV29-1; cdr3_aa: CSVSRGPTTNEKLFF
v_call: TRBV27; cdr3_aa: CASSLSLALSTDTQYF
v_call: TRBV7-3; cdr3_aa: CASSFLRNTEAFF
v_call: TRBV6-1; cdr3_aa: CASSELAAVGAFF